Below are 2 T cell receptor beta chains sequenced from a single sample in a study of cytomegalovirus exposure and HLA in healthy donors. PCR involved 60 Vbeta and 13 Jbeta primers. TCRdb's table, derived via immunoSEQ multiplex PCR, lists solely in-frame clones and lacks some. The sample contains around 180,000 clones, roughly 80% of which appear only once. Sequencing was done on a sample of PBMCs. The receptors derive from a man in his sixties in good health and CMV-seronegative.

CDR3 in amino acids: CASSLDMLGPYGYTF. The DNA of the CDR3 is TGTGCCAGCAGCTTGGACATGCTTGGCCCCTATGGCTACACCTTC. The rearrangement uses TRBV5-8 and TRBJ1-2, with D uncertain. The V end lost 0 bases, the J end lost 4 bases, and 13 bases lay between the germline ends. The CDR3 is 15 amino acids. CDR1 is SGHTS, CDR2 YDEGEE, per germline.

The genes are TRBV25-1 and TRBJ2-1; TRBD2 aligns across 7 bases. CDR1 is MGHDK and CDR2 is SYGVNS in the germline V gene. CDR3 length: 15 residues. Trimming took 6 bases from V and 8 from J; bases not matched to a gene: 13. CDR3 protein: CASRRAGARGDEQFF. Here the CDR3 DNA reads TGTGCCAGCAGGCGGGCGGGAGCACGAGGGGATGAGCAGTTCTTC.